This TCR beta chain was found in a study of T cells in tumors after PD-1 blockade. Study-level background: Each patient got pembrolizumab 200 mg every 3 weeks or cemiplimab 350 mg every 2 weeks.

Measured with immunoSEQ multiplex PCR; TCRdb has only the in-frame clones, and not every one. The sample shows about 5,800 clones, 65% to 80% of them seen only once. Tumor biopsies came from the same primary tumor site before and after PD-1 blockade. This clone has only a few counts. Its antigen is not known. This CDR3 is built from 13 residues. V lost 7 bases and J 6 bases, leaving 14 bases between the germline ends. CDR1 and CDR2 from the germline V gene are SGHRS and YFSETQ. Findings and limits, study-wide: After therapy, most expanded exhausted CD8+ clones were absent pre-treatment, suggesting clonal replacement.

The sample in question was tumor tissue, obtained before anti-PD-1 treatment. The V call is TRBV5-1, the J call TRBJ2-1; TRBD2 might be the D (6 bases). The origin of this receptor is a human donor with basal cell carcinoma. The DNA for the CDR3 is TGCGCCAGCCGGGAGAGGGTGGGCAATGAGCAGTTCTTC. This translates into CASRERVGNEQFF.